A single sample is the source of the 27 T cell receptor beta chains below, sequenced in a study of blood T cell repertoires in COVID-19. TCRdb's copy holds only in-frame clones and misses some; the assay was immunoSEQ multiplex PCR. The sample gives some 370,000 clones, about 90% of which show up once; under 11% is in the top ten. Material: peripheral blood. The receptors come from a woman aged 25 to 45 with COVID-19, enrolled during active disease.

In its sample, this clone was seen once. The V gene is TRBV2, the J gene TRBJ2-7; possible D gene TRBD1, 6 bases. The germline V gene encodes CDR1 SNHLY and CDR2 FYNNEI. V was clipped by 3 bases and J by 3 bases, with 12 bases between them. CDR3 size: 14 residues. CDR3 bases: TGTGCCAGCAGTGACTGGGACACCAACTACGAGCAGTACTTC. Translating gives CASSDWDTNYEQYF.

This chain connects TRBV24-1 to TRBJ2-1; TRBD2 matches at 11 bases. This CDR3 contains 15 residues. Trimming took 1 base from V and 8 from J; bases not matched to a gene: 3. Germline values: CDR1 KGHDR, CDR2 SFDVKD. CDR3 residues: CATSDFTSGSDEQFF. CDR3 nucleotides: TGTGCCACCAGTGATTTTACTAGCGGGAGCGATGAGCAGTTCTTC.

A note on this clone: The same CDR3 is also encoded by other DNA sequences in this sample. This chain joins TRBV10-1 and TRBJ1-1; 7 nucleotides agree with TRBD1. Germline assignment: CDR1 WNHNN and CDR2 SYGVQD (reference sequence). This CDR3 comprises 13 residues. Trimming took 6 bases from V and 1 from J; bases not matched to a gene: 2. The CDR3 nucleotides read TGCGCCAGCAGGGGGACAGCGAACACTGAAGCTTTCTTT. It yields the protein CASRGTANTEAFF.

V gene TRBV28 combines with J gene TRBJ1-3; D not resolved. V was shortened by 0 bases and J by 0 bases, with 9 bases between the two germline ends. Germline CDR1 MDHEN, CDR2 SYDVKM. There are 16 residues in the CDR3. CDR3 DNA sequence: TGTGCCAGCAGTTTATGGGGGAGCCTCTCTGGAAACACCATATATTTT. This sequence encodes CASSLWGSLSGNTIYF.

This chain connects TRBV10-3 to TRBJ2-7; 7 nucleotides match TRBD2. Germline V gene lookup returns CDR1 ENHRY and CDR2 SYGVKD. This CDR3 spans 14 amino acids. Unmatched junction bases numbered 5, after V lost 6 bases and J lost 0 bases. In DNA form, the CDR3 reads TGTGCCATCAGACCGGGACTAACCTCCTACGAGCAGTACTTC. Its translation is CAIRPGLTSYEQYF.

The V and J genes are TRBV4-1 and TRBJ2-7; 8 bases map to TRBD1. The germline CDR1 and CDR2 sequences are MGHRA and YSYEKL. V shed 2 bases and J 5 bases; nucleotides not matched to a gene: 5. The CDR3 runs 14 residues. As DNA, the CDR3 is TGCGCCAGCAGCCAAACCGGACAGGGCCACGAGCAGTACTTC. Amino acids: CASSQTGQGHEQYF.

The rearrangement links TRBV5-6 to TRBJ2-3, with TRBD2 matching 10 bases. Per the germline V gene, CDR1 is SGHDT and CDR2 is YYEEEE. CDR3 size: 15 residues. J was trimmed by 6 bases and V by 4 bases; bases with no gene match: 8. In nucleotides, the CDR3 is TGTGCCAGCAGCACCCGACTAGCGGGTTTGGATACGCAGTATTTT. This codes for CASSTRLAGLDTQYF.

This chain uses TRBV5-5 with TRBJ2-2; D possibly corresponds to TRBD2 (5 bases). The germline V and J ends were trimmed by 5 bases and 5 bases, with 19 bases remaining between them. Germline assignment: CDR1 SGHKS and CDR2 YYEKEE (reference sequence). This CDR3 has 16 residues. The CDR3 region is CASSISWGVVTGELFF. The CDR3 DNA reads TGTGCCAGCAGTATTTCTTGGGGAGTGGTGACCGGGGAGCTGTTTTTT.

The V gene is TRBV5-1, the J gene TRBJ1-2; unclear D gene. The CDR3 is 13 residues long. The V end was cut by 3 bases, the J end by 5 bases, with 11 bases between. Germline lookup yields CDR1 SGHRS and CDR2 YFSETQ. Here the CDR3 DNA reads TGCGCCAGCAGCTCCCAGGCCGCGTATGGCTACACCTTC. Its translation: CASSSQAAYGYTF.

V usage is TRBV6-2 or TRBV6-3 and J usage is TRBJ2-6; D call uncertain. The CDR3 has 15 amino acids. V was trimmed by 5 bases and J by 0 bases, leaving 8 bases between them. CDR1 MNHEY and CDR2 SVGEGT come from the germline V gene. The CDR3 DNA reads as TGTGCCAGCAGTAACCTAATCTCTGGGGCCAACGTCCTGACTTTC. Protein sequence: CASSNLISGANVLTF.

The chain links TRBV30 to TRBJ2-1; 12 bases fit TRBD2. CDR1 is GTSNPN and CDR2 is SVGIG in the germline V gene (reference sequence). Trimming at V came to 3 bases and at J to 6 bases, leaving 6 bases not matched to a gene. There are 15 residues in the CDR3. The CDR3 is CAWSPGTSGFNEQFF. The CDR3 region has the DNA TGTGCCTGGAGCCCCGGGACTAGCGGGTTCAATGAGCAGTTCTTC.

The chain employs TRBV7-8 and TRBJ1-1; D uncertain. The CDR3 runs to 13 residues. Looked up from germline, CDR1 is SGHVS and CDR2 is FQNEAQ. Trimming cost V 2 bases and J 11 bases, with 15 bases left between them. The CDR3 region is CASSLLEGRRAFF. CDR3 nucleotides: TGTGCCAGCAGCTTACTAGAGGGAAGGAGGGCTTTCTTT.

J is TRBJ2-5 and V is TRBV7-9, with 7 bases matching TRBD2. The V gene end was trimmed by 1 base and the J gene end by 5 bases; junction bases not matched to a gene: 1. CDR1 is SEHNR and CDR2 is FQNEAQ in the germline V gene (reference sequence). The CDR3 is 13 residues long. The DNA for the CDR3 is TGTGCCAGCAGCTTAGGGGGAGGGGAGACCCAGTACTTC. It translates to CASSLGGGETQYF.

This sequence joins TRBV12-3 or TRBV12-4 and TRBJ2-3; D is ambiguous. The CDR3 is made up of 13 amino acids. Trimming took 5 bases from V and 8 from J, leaving 14 bases between them. This CDR3 reads CASSPDLGGTQYF. The DNA for the CDR3 is TGTGCCAGCAGTCCTGACCTAGGCGGTACGCAGTATTTT.

The chain links TRBV5-1 to TRBJ2-3; the D is unclear. This CDR3 contains 15 residues. Germline lookup yields CDR1 SGHRS and CDR2 YFSETQ. Trimming stripped 0 bases from V and 0 bases from J, with 8 bases between. For the CDR3, the DNA is TGCGCCAGCAGCTTGGCGAGCGCTAGCACAGATACGCAGTATTTT. It translates to CASSLASASTDTQYF.

The gene calls are TRBV20-1 and TRBJ2-3; possibly TRBD1 for D (7 bases). V lost 3 bases to trimming and J lost 5 bases, with 27 bases between them. The CDR3 contains 18 residues. Germline CDR1 DFQATT, CDR2 SNEGSKA (reference sequence). The CDR3, as DNA: TGCAGTGCTAGTCTTCTCGTTGTCCAGGGGGAGGCGGGAGATACGCAGTATTTT. Translating it yields CSASLLVVQGEAGDTQYF.

The chain uses TRBV24-1 and TRBJ2-5, with 9 bases that match TRBD2. This CDR3 region has 14 residues. Germline V lookup: CDR1 KGHDR, CDR2 SFDVKD. After removal of 6 bases from V and 4 bases from J, the junction contained 5 bases not matched to a gene. In DNA form, the CDR3 reads TGTGCCACCAGTCCCGCGGGAGGGTCAGAGACCCAGTACTTC. Protein product: CATSPAGGSETQYF.

The chain joins TRBV20-1 to TRBJ1-2, with 8 bases matching TRBD1. This CDR3 contains 13 residues. CDR1 is DFQATT and CDR2 is SNEGSKA in the germline V gene (reference sequence). V lost 4 bases, J lost 2 bases, and 3 bases stayed unmatched. The CDR3 loop is CSATDRGNYGYTF. CDR3 DNA sequence: TGCAGTGCTACTGACAGGGGAAACTATGGCTACACCTTC.

This clone appeared a single time. The chain carries TRBV28 and TRBJ2-5; TRBD1 matches at 7 bases. V gave up 3 bases and J gave up 5 bases; unmatched junction bases: 6. Germline V gene sequence: CDR1 MDHEN, CDR2 SYDVKM. This CDR3 is built from 14 residues. CDR3 nucleotide sequence: TGTGCCAGCAGTTTGACACAGGGGTCGGAGACCCAGTACTTC. Its translation: CASSLTQGSETQYF.

The chain is built from TRBV28 and TRBJ1-2, with D uncertain. The CDR3 consists of 14 residues. The germline V gene has CDR1 MDHEN and CDR2 SYDVKM. The V end lost 4 bases, the J end lost 4 bases, and 13 bases lay between the germline ends. Written as DNA, the CDR3 is TGTGCCAGCAGTTCCGGTCCCGGGAGCTATGGCTACACCTTC. Amino acid sequence: CASSSGPGSYGYTF.

The chain recombines TRBV19 with TRBJ2-1; 9 bases are a match to TRBD2. CDR3 size: 13 residues. Germline loops: CDR1 LNHDA, CDR2 SQIVND (reference sequence). V lost 3 bases and J lost 7; bases outside the gene matches: 1. The CDR3, as DNA: TGTGCCAGTAGTATTCTAGCGGGGAATGAGCAGTTCTTC. Amino acids: CASSILAGNEQFF.

The CDR3 DNA sequence: TGCGCCAGCAGTGAGCAGGGGGTCGTCGAATATGAGACCCAGTACTTC. This codes for CASSEQGVVEYETQYF. The rearrangement joins TRBV10-2 to TRBJ2-5, with 7 bases fitting TRBD1. Germline V gene sequence: CDR1 WSHSY, CDR2 SAAADI. The CDR3 consists of 16 residues. V lost 2 bases, J lost 5 bases, and 11 bases stayed unmatched.

The chain links TRBV5-1 to TRBJ1-3; D unclear. Trimming shortened V by 0 bases and J by 4 bases, and 8 bases separated the two germline ends. Germline V gene sequence: CDR1 SGHRS, CDR2 YFSETQ. The CDR3 covers 14 residues. The CDR3 coding sequence is TGCGCCAGCAGCTTGGGACCGGGAGGAAACACCATATATTTT. It specifies CASSLGPGGNTIYF.

The chain couples TRBV6-5 to TRBJ1-4, with D hard to call. CDR3 length: 13 residues. The germline V gene encodes CDR1 MNHEY and CDR2 SVGAGI. V dropped 8 bases and J dropped 7 bases, with 14 bases sitting between them. DNA of the CDR3: TGTGCCAGCGTTTCCAGGAGGAGTGAAAAACTGTTTTTT. Its protein product is CASVSRRSEKLFF.

The V call is TRBV11-2, the J call TRBJ2-2, with 9 bases that match TRBD1. CDR3 length equals 16 residues. CDR1 is SGHAT and CDR2 is FQNNGV in the germline V gene. Losses at the gene ends were 2 bases for V and 7 bases for J; bases not matched to a gene: 8. This CDR3 reads CASSLSHRGHGGELFF. The CDR3 DNA sequence: TGTGCCAGCAGCTTATCCCACAGGGGGCATGGCGGGGAGCTGTTTTTT.

CDR3 loop: CASSWATGEMNTEAFF. As DNA, the CDR3 is TGTGCCAGCAGTTGGGCGACAGGGGAAATGAACACTGAAGCTTTCTTT. The chain combines TRBV28 with TRBJ1-1, with 8 nucleotides matching TRBD1. The CDR3 consists of 16 residues. Germline V gene sequence: CDR1 MDHEN, CDR2 SYDVKM. After removal of 4 bases from V and 0 bases from J, the junction contained 7 bases not matched to a gene.

CDR3 sequence (DNA): TGTGCCAGTACACGTGGGGCGGGAACGAACACCGGGGAGCTGTTTTTT. It encodes CASTRGAGTNTGELFF. The rearrangement uses TRBV19 and TRBJ2-2; tentatively, D is TRBD2 (6 bases). The CDR3 is 16 amino acids. Trimming stripped 7 bases from V and 0 bases from J, with 15 bases between. The V gene's germline CDR1 is LNHDA and CDR2 SQIVND (reference sequence). Full variable domain (rest looked up from reference TRBV19 and TRBJ2-2): DGGITQSPKYLFRKEGQNVTLSCEQNLNHDAMYWYRQDPGQGLRLIYYSQIVNDFQKGDIAEGYSVSREKKESFPLTVTSAQKNPTAFYLCASTRGAGTNTGELFFGEGSRLTVL.